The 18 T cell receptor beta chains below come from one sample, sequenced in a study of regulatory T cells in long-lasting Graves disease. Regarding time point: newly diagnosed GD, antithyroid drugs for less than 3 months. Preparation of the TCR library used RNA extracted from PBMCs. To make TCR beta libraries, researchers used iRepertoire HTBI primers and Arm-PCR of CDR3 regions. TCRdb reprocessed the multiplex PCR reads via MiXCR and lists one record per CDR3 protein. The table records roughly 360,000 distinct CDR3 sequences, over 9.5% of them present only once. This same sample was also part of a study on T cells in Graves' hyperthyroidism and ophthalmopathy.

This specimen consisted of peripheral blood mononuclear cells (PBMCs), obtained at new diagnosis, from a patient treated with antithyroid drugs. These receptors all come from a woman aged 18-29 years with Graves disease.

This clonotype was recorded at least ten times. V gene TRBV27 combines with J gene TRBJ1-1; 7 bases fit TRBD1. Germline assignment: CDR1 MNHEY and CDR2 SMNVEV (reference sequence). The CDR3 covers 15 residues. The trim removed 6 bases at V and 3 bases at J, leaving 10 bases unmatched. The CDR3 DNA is TGTGCCAGCAGGGGAAGACAGGGCCCGGACACTGAAGCTTTCTTT. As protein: CASRGRQGPDTEAFF.

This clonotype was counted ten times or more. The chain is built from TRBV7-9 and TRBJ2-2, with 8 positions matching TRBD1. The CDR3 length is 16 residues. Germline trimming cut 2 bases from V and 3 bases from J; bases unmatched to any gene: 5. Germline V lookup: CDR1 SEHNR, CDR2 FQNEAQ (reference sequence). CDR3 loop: CASSLLPGQDTGELFF. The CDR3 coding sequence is TGTGCCAGCAGCTTACTCCCGGGACAGGACACCGGGGAGCTGTTTTTT. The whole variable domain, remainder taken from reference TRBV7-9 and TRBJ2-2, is DTGVSQNPRHKITKRGQNVTFRCDPISEHNRLYWYRQTLGQGPEFLTYFQNEAQLEKSRLLSDRFSAERPKGSFSTLEIQRTEQGDSAMYLCASSLLPGQDTGELFFGEGSRLTVL.

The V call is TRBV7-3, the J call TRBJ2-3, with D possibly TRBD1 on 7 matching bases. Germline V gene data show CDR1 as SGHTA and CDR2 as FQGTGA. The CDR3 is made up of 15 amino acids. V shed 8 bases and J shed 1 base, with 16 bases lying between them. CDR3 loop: CASGSQGGGTDTQYF. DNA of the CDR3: TGTGCCAGCGGCTCCCAGGGGGGTGGCACAGATACGCAGTATTTT.

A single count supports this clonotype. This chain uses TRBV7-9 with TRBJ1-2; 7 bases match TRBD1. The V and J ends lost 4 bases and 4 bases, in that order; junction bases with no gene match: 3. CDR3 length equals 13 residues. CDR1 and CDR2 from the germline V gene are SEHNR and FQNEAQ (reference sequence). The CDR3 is CASSSTGLYGYTF. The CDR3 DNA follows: TGTGCCAGCAGCTCGACAGGGCTCTATGGCTACACCTTC. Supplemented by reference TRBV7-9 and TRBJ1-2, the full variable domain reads DTGVSQNPRHKITKRGQNVTFRCDPISEHNRLYWYRQTLGQGPEFLTYFQNEAQLEKSRLLSDRFSAERPKGSFSTLEIQRTEQGDSAMYLCASSSTGLYGYTFGSGTRLTVV.

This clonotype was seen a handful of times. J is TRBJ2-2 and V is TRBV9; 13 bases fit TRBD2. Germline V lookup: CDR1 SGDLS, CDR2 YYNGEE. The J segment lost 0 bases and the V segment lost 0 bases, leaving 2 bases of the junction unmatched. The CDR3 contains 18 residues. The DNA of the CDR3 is TGTGCCAGCAGCGTAGGGACTAGCGGGAGTACGAACACCGGGGAGCTGTTTTTT. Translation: CASSVGTSGSTNTGELFF.

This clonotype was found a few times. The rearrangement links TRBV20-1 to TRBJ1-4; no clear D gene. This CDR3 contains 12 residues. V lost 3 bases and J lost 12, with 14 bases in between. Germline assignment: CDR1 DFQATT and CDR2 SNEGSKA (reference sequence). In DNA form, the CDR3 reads TGCAGTGCTAGCCTTGGTCTTCGGGAACTGTTTTTT. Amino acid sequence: CSASLGLRELFF.

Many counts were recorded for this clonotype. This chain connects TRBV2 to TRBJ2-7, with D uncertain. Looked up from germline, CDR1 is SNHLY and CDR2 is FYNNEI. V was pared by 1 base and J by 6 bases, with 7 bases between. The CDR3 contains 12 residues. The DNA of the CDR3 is TGTGCCAGCAGTGAAGATAGCTTCGAGCAGTACGTC. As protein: CASSEDSFEQYV.

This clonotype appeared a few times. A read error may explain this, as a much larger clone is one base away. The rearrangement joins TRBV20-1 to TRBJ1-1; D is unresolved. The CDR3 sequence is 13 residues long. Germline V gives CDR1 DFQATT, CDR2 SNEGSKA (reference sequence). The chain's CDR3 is CGATYSPNTEAFF. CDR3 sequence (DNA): TGCGGTGCCACATACTCACCGAACACTGAAGCTTTCTTT.

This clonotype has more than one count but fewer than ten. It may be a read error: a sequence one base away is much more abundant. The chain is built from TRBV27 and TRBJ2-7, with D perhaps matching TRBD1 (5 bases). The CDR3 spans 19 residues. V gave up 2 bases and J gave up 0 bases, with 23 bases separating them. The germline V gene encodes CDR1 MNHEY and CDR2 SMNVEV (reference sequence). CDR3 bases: TGTGCCAGCAGTTTAGCGTGGCTAAGGGGCAATGACGGCTCCTACGAGCAGTACTTC. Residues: CASSLAWLRGNDGSYEQYF.

The CDR3 nucleotides read TGTGCCACCAGTGACCCTCCGACAGAAGAGACCCAGTACTTC. Translated: CATSDPPTEETQYF. The J gene is TRBJ2-5, the V gene TRBV24-1; perhaps TRBD1 as D (5 bases). Germline V gives CDR1 KGHDR, CDR2 SFDVKD. CDR3 size: 14 residues. The V gene lost 4 bases and the J gene lost 3 bases, with 11 bases spanning the gap.

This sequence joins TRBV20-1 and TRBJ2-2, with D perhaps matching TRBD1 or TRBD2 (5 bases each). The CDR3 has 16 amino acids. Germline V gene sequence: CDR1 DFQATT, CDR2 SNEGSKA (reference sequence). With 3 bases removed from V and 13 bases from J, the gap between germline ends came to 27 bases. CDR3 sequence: CSASTAQTGTGYGLFF. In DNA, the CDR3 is TGCAGTGCTAGCACGGCGCAAACCGGGACCGGCTATGGGCTGTTTTTT.

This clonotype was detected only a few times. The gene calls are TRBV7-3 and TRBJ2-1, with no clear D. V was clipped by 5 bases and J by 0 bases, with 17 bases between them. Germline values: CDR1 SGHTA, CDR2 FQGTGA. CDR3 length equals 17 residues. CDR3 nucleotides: TGTGCCAGCAGCCCGACGCCCACTTCGAGCTCCTACAATGAGCAGTTCTTC. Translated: CASSPTPTSSSYNEQFF.

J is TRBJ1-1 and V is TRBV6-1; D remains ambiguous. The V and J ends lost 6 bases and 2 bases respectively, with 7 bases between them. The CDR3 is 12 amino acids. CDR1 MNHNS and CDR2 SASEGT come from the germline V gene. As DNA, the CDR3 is TGTGCCAGCAGCTTCGCCAACACTGAAGCTTTCTTT. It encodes CASSFANTEAFF.

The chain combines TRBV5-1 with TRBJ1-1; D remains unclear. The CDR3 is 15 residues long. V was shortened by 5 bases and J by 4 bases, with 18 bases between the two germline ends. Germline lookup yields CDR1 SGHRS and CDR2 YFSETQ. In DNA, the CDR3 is TGCGCCAGCAGTATTTCTGCGGGTGGTCTCACTGAAGCTTTCTTT. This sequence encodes CASSISAGGLTEAFF.

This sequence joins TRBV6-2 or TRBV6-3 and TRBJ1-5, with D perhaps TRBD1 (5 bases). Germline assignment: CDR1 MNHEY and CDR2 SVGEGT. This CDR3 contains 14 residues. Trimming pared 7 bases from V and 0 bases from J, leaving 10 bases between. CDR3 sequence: CASTQGASNQPQHF. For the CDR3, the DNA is TGTGCCAGCACCCAAGGGGCTAGCAATCAGCCCCAGCATTTT.

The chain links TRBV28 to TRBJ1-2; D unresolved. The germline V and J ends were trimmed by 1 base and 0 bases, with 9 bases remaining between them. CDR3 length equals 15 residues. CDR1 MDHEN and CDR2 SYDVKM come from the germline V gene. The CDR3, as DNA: TGTGCCAGCAGTTTATTGGATAGTGCTAACTATGGCTACACCTTC. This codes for CASSLLDSANYGYTF.

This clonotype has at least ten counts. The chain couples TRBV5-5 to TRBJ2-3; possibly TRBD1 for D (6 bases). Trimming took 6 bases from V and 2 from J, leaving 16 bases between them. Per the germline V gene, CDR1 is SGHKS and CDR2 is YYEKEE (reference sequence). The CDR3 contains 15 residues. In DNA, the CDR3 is TGTGCCAGCATCGATACGACAGGATTCACAGATACGCAGTATTTT. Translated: CASIDTTGFTDTQYF. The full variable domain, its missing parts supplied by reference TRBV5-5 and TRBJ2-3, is DAGVTQSPTHLIKTRGQQVTLRCSPISGHKSVSWYQQVLGQGPQFIFQYYEKEERGRGNFPDRFSARQFPNYSSELNVNALLLGDSALYLCASIDTTGFTDTQYFGPGTRLTVL.

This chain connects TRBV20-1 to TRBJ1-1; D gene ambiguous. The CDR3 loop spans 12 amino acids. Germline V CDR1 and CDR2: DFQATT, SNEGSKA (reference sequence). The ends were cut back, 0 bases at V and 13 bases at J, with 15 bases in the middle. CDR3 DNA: TGCAGTGCTAGAGAGTACAACGGGTGGGTTTTCTTT. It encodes CSAREYNGWVFF.